This entry features one T cell receptor (beta chain) sequence. The antigen remains unidentified. Deletions cut 4 bases from V and 1 base from J, with 11 bases between. CDR3 length equals 14 residues. Germline V lookup: CDR1 SGHRS, CDR2 YFSETQ. This entry comes from a study of cytomegalovirus exposure and HLA in healthy donors. Whole-study results and caveats: For most subjects, TCR beta sequences were reported to predict HLA-A and HLA-B alleles with accuracy.

PCR used 60 Vbeta primers and 13 Jbeta primers. Assay used: immunoSEQ multiplex PCR; TCRdb lists only in-frame clones, some missing. The data show around 95,000 clones, around four fifths seen once. The sample taken for sequencing was PBMCs. The chain employs TRBV5-1 and TRBJ1-1; D is perhaps TRBD1 (6 bases). The sequence was obtained from a middle-aged woman in good health and CMV-seropositive. CDR3 nucleotide sequence: TGCGCCAGCAGCCCGACAGGAGCGAACACTGAAGCTTTCTTT. Translating it yields CASSPTGANTEAFF. Drawing the rest from reference TRBV5-1 and TRBJ1-1, the complete variable domain is KAGVTQTPRYLIKTRGQQVTLSCSPISGHRSVSWYQQTPGQGLQFLFEYFSETQRNKGNFPGRFSGRQFSNSRSEMNVSTLELGDSALYLCASSPTGANTEAFFGQGTRLTVV.